This T cell receptor (beta chain) was captured in a study of control samples from healthy donors and cancer patients. V was shortened by 3 bases and J by 2 bases, with 4 bases between the two germline ends. This CDR3 spans 12 amino acids. Looked up from germline, CDR1 is KGHSH and CDR2 is LQKENI. The sample holds a few counts of this clone. TCRdb keeps only in-frame clones here, not all; method: immunoSEQ multiplex PCR. The sample holds approximately 40,000 clones, over 70% seen once. This chain joins TRBV18 and TRBJ1-1; D remains ambiguous. The clonotype originates from a woman aged 60-75 years with lung cancer. The specimen sequenced was PBMCs. The CDR3 sequence: CASSPRNTEAFF. The CDR3, as DNA: TGTGCCAGCTCACCCCGAAACACTGAAGCTTTCTTT.